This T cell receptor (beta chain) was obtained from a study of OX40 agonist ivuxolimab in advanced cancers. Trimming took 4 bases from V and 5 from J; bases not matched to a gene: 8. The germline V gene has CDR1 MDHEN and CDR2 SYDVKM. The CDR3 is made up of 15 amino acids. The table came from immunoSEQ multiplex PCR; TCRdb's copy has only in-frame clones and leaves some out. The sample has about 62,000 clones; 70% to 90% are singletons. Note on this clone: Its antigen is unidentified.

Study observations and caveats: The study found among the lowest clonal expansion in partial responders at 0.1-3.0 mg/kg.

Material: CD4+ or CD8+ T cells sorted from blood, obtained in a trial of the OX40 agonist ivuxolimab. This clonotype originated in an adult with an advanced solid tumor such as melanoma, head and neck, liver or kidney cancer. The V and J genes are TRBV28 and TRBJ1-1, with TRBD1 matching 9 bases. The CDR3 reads CASSSTTGGLTEAFF. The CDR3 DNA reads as TGTGCCAGCAGTTCAACCACAGGGGGCTTAACTGAAGCTTTCTTT.